Below, 12 T cell receptor beta chains from the same sample are listed, as sequenced in a study of T cell changes during pregnancy in multiple sclerosis. Profiling relied on immunoSEQ multiplex PCR, and the TCRdb table lists in-frame clones only, not all of them. Among some 64,000 clones listed, roughly 90% were seen once. The material sequenced was peripheral blood, taken in the first trimester of pregnancy. The receptors were sampled from a female donor in good health, enrolled as a control in a pregnancy study.

The genes are TRBV7-2 and TRBJ2-5, with no clear D. The CDR3 is 13 residues long. Trimming took off 2 bases at V and 5 bases at J, with 9 bases between the two ends. The germline CDR1 and CDR2 sequences are SGHTA and FQGNSA. CDR3 residues: CASSLREYETQYF. The DNA of the CDR3 is TGTGCCAGCAGCTTAAGAGAGTATGAGACCCAGTACTTC.

V and J are TRBV4-2 and TRBJ1-4, with 8 bases aligning to TRBD1. The CDR3 contains 16 residues. The V segment lost 1 base and the J segment 0 bases; nucleotides outside the gene matches: 1. Looked up from germline, CDR1 is LGHNA and CDR2 is YNFKEQ. Here the CDR3 DNA reads TGTGCCAGCAGCCAAGGACAGGGGACAACTAATGAAAAACTGTTTTTT. This gives the protein CASSQGQGTTNEKLFF.

V gene TRBV10-1 combines with J gene TRBJ2-2, with 11 positions matching TRBD2. The V gene end was trimmed by 2 bases and the J gene end by 0 bases; junction bases not matched to a gene: 11. The CDR3 length is 20 residues. Germline CDR1 and CDR2: WNHNN and SYGVQD (reference sequence). The CDR3, as DNA: TGCGCCAGCAGTGAGCCCATACTAGCGGGGGTGGACCCGAACACCGGGGAGCTGTTTTTT. Its protein is CASSEPILAGVDPNTGELFF.

V gene TRBV6-5 combines with J gene TRBJ1-5; no clear D gene. V was pared by 5 bases and J by 0 bases, with 8 bases between. CDR1 and CDR2 from the germline V gene are MNHEY and SVGAGI. The CDR3 is made up of 14 amino acids. CDR3 bases: TGTGCCAGCAGTCGAGGGTATAGCAATCAGCCCCAGCATTTT. Translation gives CASSRGYSNQPQHF.

The chain employs TRBV6-5 and TRBJ2-2, with D maybe TRBD1 (5 bases). Germline V gene data show CDR1 as MNHEY and CDR2 as SVGAGI. V was clipped by 6 bases and J by 1 base, with 9 bases between them. The CDR3 length is 14 residues. The CDR3 nucleotides read TGTGCCAGCAGCCGAACAGGGAACACCGGGGAGCTGTTTTTT. It translates to CASSRTGNTGELFF.

This chain joins TRBV4-2 and TRBJ2-1, with 7 bases fitting TRBD2. The CDR3 runs to 17 residues. The V segment lost 2 bases and the J segment 0 bases; nucleotides outside the gene matches: 7. Germline V CDR1 and CDR2: LGHNA, YNFKEQ. The CDR3 is CASSQRSLASSYNEQFF. The CDR3 nucleotides are TGTGCCAGCAGCCAAAGATCACTAGCGAGCTCCTACAATGAGCAGTTCTTC.

The CDR3 region is CASSHFFPSQGNEKLFF. In DNA, the CDR3 is TGCGCCAGCAGCCACTTTTTTCCCTCCCAGGGTAATGAAAAACTGTTTTTT. V gene TRBV4-1 combines with J gene TRBJ1-4; the D gene is possibly TRBD1 (5 bases). Germline CDR1 MGHRA, CDR2 YSYEKL. The CDR3 has 17 residues. V gave up 3 bases and J gave up 4 bases, with 18 bases separating them.

The V call is TRBV5-4, the J call TRBJ2-6; 9 bases agree with TRBD1. With 2 bases clipped from V and 0 bases from J, the junction kept 6 bases outside the gene matches. The CDR3 runs 18 residues. The germline CDR1 and CDR2 sequences are SGHNT and YYREEE (reference sequence). The CDR3 reads CASSFSGTGRSGANVLTF. The CDR3 coding sequence is TGTGCCAGCAGCTTCTCCGGGACAGGGCGCTCTGGGGCCAACGTCCTGACTTTC.

This rearrangement joins TRBV5-6 to TRBJ1-1; D not certain. Per the germline V gene, CDR1 is SGHDT and CDR2 is YYEEEE. This CDR3 is 12 amino acids long. V was trimmed by 4 bases and J by 4 bases, leaving 8 bases between them. The CDR3 DNA reads as TGTGCCAGCAGCCGTCTTTTCACTGAAGCTTTCTTT. Its translation: CASSRLFTEAFF.

The genes are TRBV5-5 and TRBJ2-1, with 8 nucleotides matching TRBD1. The length of the CDR3 is 14 residues. The V gene end was trimmed by 3 bases and the J gene end by 7 bases; junction bases not matched to a gene: 6. Germline loops: CDR1 SGHKS, CDR2 YYEKEE (reference sequence). CDR3 nucleotide sequence: TGTGCCAGCAGCTCGAGACAGGGGTGGAATGAGCAGTTCTTC. Amino acid sequence: CASSSRQGWNEQFF.

This clone was observed a single time. The chain joins TRBV7-2 to TRBJ2-5; 8 nucleotides match TRBD2. The germline gives CDR1 SGHTA, CDR2 FQGNSA. V dropped 2 bases and J dropped 5; count of bases not matched to a gene: 4. The CDR3 loop spans 14 amino acids. The CDR3 region is CASSLTASGETQYF. The CDR3 nucleotides read TGTGCCAGCAGCTTAACGGCTAGCGGGGAGACCCAGTACTTC.

This clone was detected a few times. The rearrangement links TRBV25-1 to TRBJ2-1, with 7 nucleotides matching TRBD1. CDR3 size: 14 residues. The trim removed 5 bases at V and 8 bases at J, leaving 9 bases unmatched. Per the germline V gene, CDR1 is MGHDK and CDR2 is SYGVNS. CDR3 sequence: CASSKDRAKDEQFF. The CDR3 nucleotides are TGTGCCAGCAGTAAAGACAGGGCGAAGGATGAGCAGTTCTTC.